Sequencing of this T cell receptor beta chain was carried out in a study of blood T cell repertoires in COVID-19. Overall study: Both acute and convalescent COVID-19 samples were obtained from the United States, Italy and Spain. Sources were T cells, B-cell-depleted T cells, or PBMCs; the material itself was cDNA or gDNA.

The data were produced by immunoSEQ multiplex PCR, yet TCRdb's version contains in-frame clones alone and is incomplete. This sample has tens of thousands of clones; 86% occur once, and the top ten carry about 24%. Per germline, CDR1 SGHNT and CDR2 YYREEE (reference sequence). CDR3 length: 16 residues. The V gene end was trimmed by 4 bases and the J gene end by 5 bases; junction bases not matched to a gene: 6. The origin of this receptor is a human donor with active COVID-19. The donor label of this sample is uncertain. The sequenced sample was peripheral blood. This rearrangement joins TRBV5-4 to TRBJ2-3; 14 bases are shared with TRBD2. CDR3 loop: CASSLRTSGRIDTQYF. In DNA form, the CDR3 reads TGTGCCAGCAGCCTCCGGACTAGCGGGAGGATAGATACGCAGTATTTT.